One and the same sample provided the 30 T cell receptor beta chains below, sequenced in a study of CD4+ T cells in melanoma. Using immunoSEQ multiplex PCR, the repertoire was profiled, and TCRdb retains in-frame clones only, with some absent. In the table there are about 22,000 clones, about 80% of which are singletons. The material sequenced was cells from a culture (not recorded whether cultured in vitro). Every receptor here comes from a human donor with melanoma.

V is TRBV2 and J is TRBJ1-1; tentative D call: TRBD1 (5 bases). This CDR3 is 14 amino acids long. Trimming took off 1 base at V and 4 bases at J, with 10 bases between the two ends. CDR1 and CDR2 (germline): SNHLY, FYNNEI. The CDR3 loop is CASSEEGRGTEAFF. Here the CDR3 DNA reads TGTGCCAGCAGTGAAGAGGGAAGGGGCACTGAAGCTTTCTTT.

This sequence joins TRBV19 and TRBJ2-7; a possible D gene is TRBD2 (7 bases). Trimming took 5 bases from V and 4 from J, leaving 18 bases between them. CDR3 length: 15 residues. Germline CDR1 reads LNHDA; CDR2 reads SQIVND (reference sequence). The CDR3: CASSRGDKTIYEQYF. CDR3 coding DNA: TGTGCCAGTAGTCGGGGGGACAAAACTATTTACGAGCAGTACTTC.

The chain is built from TRBV5-1 and TRBJ2-1, with a tentative D call TRBD1 (6 bases). The CDR3 contains 15 residues. V shed 4 bases and J shed 2 bases, with 13 bases lying between them. Germline assignment: CDR1 SGHRS and CDR2 YFSETQ. CDR3: CASSLQGSTYNEQFF. The CDR3 nucleotides are TGCGCCAGCAGCCTCCAGGGGTCTACCTACAATGAGCAGTTCTTC.

This rearrangement joins TRBV6-5 to TRBJ1-2, with 7 bases identical to TRBD1. The germline V gene encodes CDR1 MNHEY and CDR2 SVGAGI. This CDR3 has 13 amino acids. Trimming at V came to 6 bases and at J to 6 bases, leaving 7 bases not matched to a gene. CDR3 amino acids: CASRFPGGNGYTF. The CDR3 nucleotides read TGTGCCAGCAGGTTCCCAGGGGGTAATGGCTACACCTTC.

The V and J genes are TRBV5-5 and TRBJ2-3, with D perhaps matching TRBD1 (5 bases). This CDR3 comprises 14 residues. Germline values: CDR1 SGHKS, CDR2 YYEKEE (reference sequence). The V end was cut by 4 bases, the J end by 4 bases, with 13 bases between. The CDR3 sequence is CASSPWSGPDTQYF. In DNA, the CDR3 is TGTGCCAGCAGCCCATGGTCAGGGCCAGATACGCAGTATTTT. The whole variable domain, filled in from reference TRBV5-5 and TRBJ2-3, reads DAGVTQSPTHLIKTRGQQVTLRCSPISGHKSVSWYQQVLGQGPQFIFQYYEKEERGRGNFPDRFSARQFPNYSSELNVNALLLGDSALYLCASSPWSGPDTQYFGPGTRLTVL.

The chain recombines TRBV7-9 with TRBJ1-1, with 7 positions matching TRBD1. The length of the CDR3 is 14 residues. Germline CDR1 SEHNR, CDR2 FQNEAQ (reference sequence). The J segment lost 0 bases and the V segment lost 8 bases, leaving 6 bases of the junction unmatched. CDR3 residues: CASVQGGMNTEAFF. CDR3 sequence (DNA): TGTGCCAGCGTTCAGGGGGGCATGAACACTGAAGCTTTCTTT.

This clone appeared a few times. The DNA of the CDR3 is TGTGCCAGCAGCCTAGGGGACAGGGAGGTAGGAGGCTACACCTTC. Translated: CASSLGDREVGGYTF. The chain employs TRBV5-4 and TRBJ1-2; 9 bases align to TRBD1. CDR3 length: 15 amino acids. Germline loops: CDR1 SGHNT, CDR2 YYREEE (reference sequence). After removal of 4 bases from V and 8 bases from J, the junction contained 12 bases not matched to a gene.

The V gene is TRBV2, the J gene TRBJ1-2; the D gene is possibly TRBD1 (5 bases). Trimming cost V 0 bases and J 6 bases, with 11 bases left between them. This CDR3 spans 14 amino acids. Per the germline V gene, CDR1 is SNHLY and CDR2 is FYNNEI. CDR3 protein: CASSEAPREHGYTF. The CDR3 nucleotides read TGTGCCAGCAGTGAAGCGCCCAGGGAGCATGGCTACACCTTC.

The chain links TRBV6-1 to TRBJ2-7; D might be TRBD1 or TRBD2, each matching 6 bases. V was trimmed by 2 bases and J by 2 bases, leaving 10 bases between them. The CDR3 is 14 amino acids. Germline CDR1 and CDR2: MNHNS and SASEGT. The CDR3 DNA reads TGTGCCAGCAGTGAAAAGGGGGGAACCTACGAGCAGTACTTC. The encoded protein is CASSEKGGTYEQYF.

On this clone: Sequence at one end of the junction differs from germline and may be a read error. J is TRBJ1-1 and V is TRBV10-2; TRBD1 might be the D (5 bases). The CDR3 extends over 14 amino acids. The germline CDR1 and CDR2 sequences are WSHSY and SAAADI. In DNA form, the CDR3 reads TGCGCCGGCAGCTGGGGCAGAATGAACACTGAAGCTTTCTTT. Its protein product is CAGSWGRMNTEAFF.

This clone appeared a single time. The rearrangement uses TRBV6-5 and TRBJ2-3, with 7 bases lining up with TRBD1. The J segment lost 2 bases and the V segment lost 9 bases, leaving 8 bases of the junction unmatched. The length of the CDR3 is 14 residues. Germline-derived CDR1 and CDR2 are MNHEY and SVGAGI. CDR3 DNA: TGTGCCAGTAGGCAGGGGGTCTTCACAGATACGCAGTATTTT. It translates to CASRQGVFTDTQYF.

The V and J genes are TRBV19 and TRBJ1-1, with D hard to call. Germline lookup yields CDR1 LNHDA and CDR2 SQIVND (reference sequence). V lost 3 bases to trimming and J lost 4 bases, with 18 bases between them. CDR3 size: 16 residues. DNA of the CDR3: TGTGCCAGTAGTATTATGATCAGGATCCGCGGCACTGAAGCTTTCTTT. Translated: CASSIMIRIRGTEAFF.

This rearrangement joins TRBV5-1 to TRBJ2-7; 11 bases agree with TRBD2. The trim removed 4 bases at V and 4 bases at J, leaving 7 bases unmatched. Germline V CDR1 and CDR2: SGHRS, YFSETQ. The CDR3 consists of 15 residues. The CDR3 here is CASSVTSGVSYEQYF. The CDR3 DNA sequence: TGCGCCAGCAGCGTGACTAGCGGGGTTAGTTACGAGCAGTACTTC.

The CDR3 DNA is TGTGCCAGCAGTCCGGACGGGGGGCGTGAAGCTTTCTTT. Protein sequence: CASSPDGGREAFF. The genes are TRBV7-9 and TRBJ1-1, with a possible D match to TRBD1 (6 bases). Germline CDR1 SEHNR, CDR2 FQNEAQ (reference sequence). Deletions cut 6 bases from V and 7 bases from J, with 15 bases between. The CDR3 is made up of 13 amino acids.

The V call is TRBV5-1, the J call TRBJ2-2; TRBD2 matches at 10 bases. Germline-derived CDR1 and CDR2 are SGHRS and YFSETQ. J lost 6 bases, V lost 3 bases, and 2 bases had no gene match. The length of the CDR3 is 14 residues. CDR3 bases: TGCGCCAGCAGCTGGAGCGGGGGGGCCGGGGAGCTGTTTTTT. It translates to CASSWSGGAGELFF.

The chain uses TRBV7-9 and TRBJ2-7; 7 bases are shared with TRBD1. The CDR3 extends over 18 amino acids. Germline V lookup: CDR1 SEHNR, CDR2 FQNEAQ (reference sequence). The trim removed 4 bases at V and 3 bases at J, leaving 18 bases unmatched. CDR3 nucleotides: TGTGCCAGCAGCTCTCCCGAAGGACAGGCTTTTGCGTTCTACGAGCAGTACTTC. Its protein is CASSSPEGQAFAFYEQYF.

This chain links TRBV7-3 with TRBJ2-1, with D perhaps TRBD2 (6 bases). V was trimmed by 2 bases and J by 2 bases, leaving 19 bases between them. This CDR3 is built from 18 residues. The germline gives CDR1 SGHTA, CDR2 FQGTGA. The CDR3 is CASSLYGGLAVTYNEQFF. CDR3 DNA sequence: TGTGCCAGCAGCTTATATGGGGGGTTAGCGGTTACCTACAATGAGCAGTTCTTC.

V usage is TRBV5-1 and J usage is TRBJ2-3, with TRBD2 matching 9 bases. Germline assignment: CDR1 SGHRS and CDR2 YFSETQ. The CDR3 sequence is 16 residues long. The J segment lost 2 bases and the V segment lost 1 base, leaving 5 bases of the junction unmatched. CDR3 sequence (DNA): TGCGCCAGCAGCTTGTCTCTAGCGGGGAACACAGATACGCAGTATTTT. It codes for CASSLSLAGNTDTQYF.

This clone appeared a few times. The chain links TRBV29-1 to TRBJ2-5, with D perhaps matching TRBD1 (5 bases). V lost 4 bases and J lost 2, with 14 bases in between. The CDR3 length is 14 residues. The germline V gene has CDR1 SQVTM and CDR2 ANQGSEA. The CDR3 sequence: CSVVDTGVQETQYF. The CDR3 DNA is TGCAGCGTTGTGGATACAGGAGTACAAGAGACCCAGTACTTC.

The V gene is TRBV19, the J gene TRBJ1-5, with a possible D match to TRBD1 (6 bases). Germline V lookup: CDR1 LNHDA, CDR2 SQIVND (reference sequence). V was trimmed by 3 bases and J by 7 bases, leaving 16 bases between them. This CDR3 has 15 amino acids. The CDR3: CASSIRQGPVQPQHF. The CDR3 DNA sequence: TGTGCCAGTAGTATCCGCCAGGGGCCCGTACAGCCCCAGCATTTT. The whole variable domain, filled in from reference TRBV19 and TRBJ1-5, reads DGGITQSPKYLFRKEGQNVTLSCEQNLNHDAMYWYRQDPGQGLRLIYYSQIVNDFQKGDIAEGYSVSREKKESFPLTVTSAQKNPTAFYLCASSIRQGPVQPQHFGDGTRLSIL.

The V call is TRBV2, the J call TRBJ1-1; tentative D call: TRBD1 (6 bases). The CDR3 runs 17 residues. Trimming took 7 bases from V and 4 from J, leaving 25 bases between them. Germline V gene sequence: CDR1 SNHLY, CDR2 FYNNEI. The CDR3 here is CASTRKGTPGALTEAFF. DNA of the CDR3: TGTGCCAGCACCCGAAAGGGGACACCCGGGGCCCTCACTGAAGCTTTCTTT. The full variable domain, with the rest looked up from reference TRBV2 and TRBJ1-1, is EPEVTQTPSHQVTQMGQEVILRCVPISNHLYFYWYRQILGQKVEFLVSFYNNEISEKSEIFDDQFSVERPDGSNFTLKIRSTKLEDSAMYFCASTRKGTPGALTEAFFGQGTRLTVV.

The chain couples TRBV9 to TRBJ1-2; no clear D. The CDR3 covers 12 residues. Trimming removed 4 bases from V and 8 bases from J, with 12 bases in between. Germline lookup yields CDR1 SGDLS and CDR2 YYNGEE. CDR3 coding DNA: TGTGCCAGCAGCCGATCAGCGGGAGGCTACACCTTC. Protein product: CASSRSAGGYTF.

CDR3 region: CASSEALGPQHF. The DNA of the CDR3 is TGCGCCAGCAGTGAGGCCCTCGGACCCCAGCATTTT. The rearrangement links TRBV10-2 to TRBJ1-5; D is uncertain. V was shortened by 2 bases and J by 10 bases, with 9 bases between the two germline ends. Germline values: CDR1 WSHSY, CDR2 SAAADI. The CDR3 totals 12 residues.

V and J are TRBV5-1 and TRBJ2-7; D not certain. V shed 0 bases and J shed 2 bases, with 9 bases lying between them. This CDR3 is built from 14 residues. Germline CDR1 is SGHRS and CDR2 is YFSETQ. CDR3 bases: TGCGCCAGCAGCTTGGTAGTCCAGCCCTACGAGCAGTACTTC. It translates to CASSLVVQPYEQYF.

The chain joins TRBV5-1 to TRBJ2-7, with 7 bases fitting TRBD2. Germline CDR1 is SGHRS and CDR2 is YFSETQ. CDR3 length: 14 residues. Germline trimming cut 4 bases from V and 6 bases from J; bases unmatched to any gene: 10. In DNA form, the CDR3 reads TGCGCCAGCAGCCCGAGCGGGGCCGAGATCGAGCAGTACTTC. Amino acids: CASSPSGAEIEQYF.

The rearrangement links TRBV11-2 to TRBJ1-6; tentatively, D is TRBD1 (5 bases). The V gene lost 2 bases and the J gene lost 3 bases, with 11 bases spanning the gap. CDR3 length equals 16 residues. Germline CDR1 and CDR2: SGHAT and FQNNGV. CDR3 protein: CASSLSYRNYNSPLHF. Written as DNA, the CDR3 is TGTGCCAGCAGCTTATCGTACAGGAACTATAATTCACCCCTCCACTTT.

The chain couples TRBV15 to TRBJ1-5; 9 bases map to TRBD1. Looked up from germline, CDR1 is LNHNV and CDR2 is YYDKDF (reference sequence). The V segment lost 5 bases and the J segment 4 bases; nucleotides outside the gene matches: 9. The CDR3 covers 16 residues. The CDR3 region has the DNA TGTGCCACCAGCCTATCGTGGGACAGGGCTAATCAGCCCCAGCATTTT. The encoded protein is CATSLSWDRANQPQHF.

The chain is built from TRBV15 and TRBJ1-5; no clear D. The CDR3 consists of 12 residues. V was shortened by 7 bases and J by 5 bases, with 9 bases between the two germline ends. From germline, CDR1 is LNHNV and CDR2 YYDKDF (reference sequence). CDR3 sequence: CATKSLDQPQHF. Written as DNA, the CDR3 is TGTGCCACCAAGTCTCTAGATCAGCCCCAGCATTTT.

The chain combines TRBV27 with TRBJ2-3; a weak D match, TRBD2 (6 bases). Trimming stripped 3 bases from V and 2 bases from J, with 9 bases between. This CDR3 comprises 14 residues. Germline CDR1 reads MNHEY; CDR2 reads SMNVEV (reference sequence). The CDR3 sequence is CASSLSGVTDTQYF. CDR3 in DNA: TGTGCCAGCAGTTTGTCGGGGGTCACAGATACGCAGTATTTT.

This chain joins TRBV30 and TRBJ2-7; unclear D gene. V was cut by 0 bases and J by 2 bases, with 11 bases left in between. Germline V gene lookup returns CDR1 GTSNPN and CDR2 SVGIG (reference sequence). CDR3 length: 14 residues. The CDR3 reads CAWSVNHRPYEQYF. The CDR3 coding sequence is TGTGCCTGGAGTGTAAATCACCGACCCTACGAGCAGTACTTC.